The table lists the clone carrying this T cell receptor (beta chain) with many counts. The data were obtained in a study of read filtering for tumor transcriptome and immune sequencing. Across the whole study: Whole-transcriptome libraries were prepared after DNase treatment. RNA-seq yielded only about 75 to 1273 TCR reads, IR-seq about 4 to 10.27 million.

Molecular barcoded adaptors covering alpha/delta and beta/gamma chains were used on 400 ng RNA. TCRdb analysed the reads with MiXCR anew, one entry per CDR3 protein. The repertoire consists of over 7,500 distinct CDR3 sequences, with approximately 16% occurring once and the leading ten covering less than 30%. The CDR3 spans 16 residues. CDR1 and CDR2 from the germline V gene are MNHNS and SASEGT. V shed 5 bases, J shed 5 bases, and the junction held 13 bases outside the gene matches. The chain joins TRBV6-1 to TRBJ2-3, with 7 bases fitting TRBD1. The source material was a population of CD138-negative cells sorted from bone marrow. This TCR was recovered from a donor over 35 with multiple myeloma. DNA of the CDR3: TGTGCCAGCAGTATTGGTTCAGGGGGACAAGGAGATACGCAGTATTTT. This encodes CASSIGSGGQGDTQYF.